Listed below are T cell receptor beta chains from one sample, sequenced in a study of blood T cell repertoires in COVID-19. Repertoires were generated with immunoSEQ multiplex PCR, while TCRdb's copy carries only in-frame clones and drops some. The table lists about 270,000 clones, about nine tenths of them singletons. The material sequenced was PBMCs or T cells enriched from blood (not recorded which). The receptors here all came from a woman aged 25-40 years with acute COVID-19. The CDR3 runs from the conserved cysteine through the conserved F or W. The order of the fields is clone size, J gene, V gene, D gene, CDR3 DNA, CDR3 protein. A D gene is named only where the DNA matches it firmly. Clone size is given for some rows only: seen once, a few or many times, or a class if the clone is expanded.

>.|TRBJ2-1|TRBV13|TRBD2
TGTGCCAGCAGCTGGGGACTAGCGGGAGGCACAATCGATGAGCAGTTCTTC
CASSWGLAGGTIDEQFF
>.|TRBJ2-3|TRBV25-1|TRBD2
TGTGCCAGCAGTGAATATACACTAGCGGGAGGACACACAGATACGCAGTATTTT
CASSEYTLAGGHTDTQYF
>.|TRBJ1-5|TRBV18|TRBD1
TGTGCCAGCTCACCAGGGGGACAGCAGAATCAGCCCCAGCATTTT
CASSPGGQQNQPQHF
>.|TRBJ2-7|TRBV7-3|.
TGTGCCAGCAGCTCGGACCCAGGGGACGAGCAGTACTTC
CASSSDPGDEQYF
>.|TRBJ1-3|TRBV28|TRBD1
TGTGCCAGCAGTTCCCGGACAGGGGGCCATTCTGGAAACACCATATATTTT
CASSSRTGGHSGNTIYF
>.|TRBJ2-1|TRBV6-5|.
TGTGCCACCGCCGCGGAGGGAGCCTACAATGAGCAGTTCTTC
CATAAEGAYNEQFF
>.|TRBJ2-7|TRBV4-1|TRBD2
TGCGCCAGCAGCCAAGTTGCGGGAGGGCAATCCTACGAGCAGTACTTC
CASSQVAGGQSYEQYF
>few|TRBJ2-7|TRBV6-5|TRBD1
TGTGCCAGCAGCAAGCGGACAGGGGGGCCCTACGAGCAGTACTTC
CASSKRTGGPYEQYF
>.|TRBJ1-2|TRBV5-8|.
TGTGCCAGCAGCTTCCCAGGGAACTATGGCTACACCTTC
CASSFPGNYGYTF
>once|TRBJ1-5|TRBV28|.
TGTGCCAGCAACGTGGAGGATCAGCCCCAGCATTTT
CASNVEDQPQHF
>.|TRBJ2-7|TRBV9|.
TGTGCCAGCAGCGTAGAATCTAACGGGAACTACGAGCAGTACTTC
CASSVESNGNYEQYF
>.|TRBJ2-7|TRBV7-6|.
TGTGCCAGCAGCTTAGGTCTCGGGGAGGAATACGAGCAGTACTTC
CASSLGLGEEYEQYF
>.|TRBJ2-2|TRBV10-3|TRBD1
TGTGCCATCAGTGAGTCGTTGGGACAGGGAGGCACCGGGGAGCTGTTTTTT
CAISESLGQGGTGELFF
>.|TRBJ2-7|TRBV19|.
TGTGCCAGTAGCCTTGGCGGAACCTACGAGCAGTACTTC
CASSLGGTYEQYF
>.|TRBJ2-1|TRBV29-1|.
TGCAGCGTTGTGTGGGAGTTGGATGAGCAGTTCTTC
CSVVWELDEQFF
>.|TRBJ2-7|TRBV18|.
TGTGCCAGCTCACCACGTCACTACGAGCAGTACTTC
CASSPRHYEQYF
>.|TRBJ2-1|TRBV4-1|TRBD2
TGCGCCAGCAGCCAAGATTACCATGCGGGACTAGCGAGGTACAATGAGCAGTTCTTC
CASSQDYHAGLARYNEQFF
>.|TRBJ2-3|TRBV27|TRBD2
TGTGCCAGCAGCCGGCGGGAGGGCCAAGATACGCAGTATTTT
CASSRREGQDTQYF
>.|TRBJ2-5|TRBV15|.
TGTGCCACCAGCAGAGATCGGGGGGCCGGGGAGACCCAGTACTTC
CATSRDRGAGETQYF
>.|TRBJ2-7|TRBV18|.
TGTGCCAGCTCACCCGGGACACATCAGTCCTACGAGCAGTACTTC
CASSPGTHQSYEQYF
>.|TRBJ1-2|TRBV4-1|TRBD1
TGCGCCAGTTCTGAGGGGAACAGGGGCTATGGCTACACCTTC
CASSEGNRGYGYTF
>.|TRBJ2-7|TRBV5-1|TRBD1
TGCGCCAGCAGCCAGGGACAGGGGGCGCGTGAAGAGCAGTACTTC
CASSQGQGAREEQYF
>.|TRBJ2-2|TRBV12-5|TRBD1
TGTGCTACCGGGACAGGGGACACCGGGGAGCTGTTTTTT
CATGTGDTGELFF
>.|TRBJ1-3|TRBV10-3|.
TGTGCCATCACTACACAGTCGGCCTCTGGAAACACCATATATTTT
CAITTQSASGNTIYF
>.|TRBJ2-1|TRBV11-3|TRBD1
TGTGCCAGCAGCGCGAGGGACAGAGACAATGAGCAGTTCTTC
CASSARDRDNEQFF
>once|TRBJ2-3|TRBV28|TRBD1
TGTGCCAGCCAATTACAGGGGATCGCAGATACGCAGTATTTT
CASQLQGIADTQYF
>.|TRBJ2-2|TRBV12-5|TRBD2
TGTGCTAGTGGTTTGGTATTCGGCCGGACGACTAGCGGGAGGAGGGCCCCTAACACCGGGGAGCTGTTTTTT
CASGLVFGRTTSGRRAPNTGELFF
>.|TRBJ2-3|TRBV7-9|TRBD2
TGTGCCAGCACTTTTGGGACTAGCGGGAGCGCGGATACGCAGTATTTT
CASTFGTSGSADTQYF
>.|TRBJ1-5|TRBV24-1|TRBD1
TGTGCCACCAGTGATGGGACAGGGGGAAATCAGCCCCAGCATTTT
CATSDGTGGNQPQHF
>.|TRBJ2-7|TRBV5-1|TRBD2
TGCGCCAGCAGCTTGGACCTAGCGGTCCCCTACGAGCAGTACTTC
CASSLDLAVPYEQYF
>once|TRBJ1-2|TRBV13|TRBD1
TGTGCCAGCGCGGGACAGGTCGGAATGGTTGGCTACACCTTC
CASAGQVGMVGYTF
>.|TRBJ1-1|TRBV6-5|TRBD1
TGTGCCAGCTCTGGTGACAGGGGGCGCGGGACTGAAGCTTTCTTT
CASSGDRGRGTEAFF
>.|TRBJ2-3|TRBV7-8|.
TGTGCCAGCAGCTTAAAGCGGATACCACTCACAGATACGCAGTATTTT
CASSLKRIPLTDTQYF
>.|TRBJ2-3|TRBV5-4|TRBD2
TGTGCCAGCAGCGAGGGACTAGCGGGAGGGGGCACAGATACGCAGTATTTT
CASSEGLAGGGTDTQYF
>.|TRBJ1-1|TRBV7-6|.
TGTGCCAGCAGCTTAGTCACAGCCCTGAACACTGAAGCTTTCTTT
CASSLVTALNTEAFF
>.|TRBJ1-1|TRBV29-1|.
TGCAGCGTTCCAGGGGACGGGGTGTACACTGAAGCTTTCTTT
CSVPGDGVYTEAFF
>.|TRBJ2-7|TRBV27|.
TGTGCCAGCAGTTCCCACCAGGACACGACCTACGAGCAGTACTTC
CASSSHQDTTYEQYF
>.|TRBJ2-7|TRBV7-9|.
TGTGCCAGCAGCTTCTCACACTACAGGGATGGCGAGCAGTACTTC
CASSFSHYRDGEQYF
>.|TRBJ1-5|TRBV7-2|.
TGTGCCAGCAGCCTTGCCGCAGGTAGCAATCAGCCCCAGCATTTT
CASSLAAGSNQPQHF
>once|TRBJ2-3|TRBV11-2|TRBD2
TGTGCCAGCAAGCCGGCTAGCGGTTTCACAGATACGCAGTATTTT
CASKPASGFTDTQYF
>.|TRBJ1-6|TRBV28|TRBD1
TGTGCCAGCAGCGAGAGGACAGGTCGGTTCGGTTCACCCCTCCACTTT
CASSERTGRFGSPLHF
>.|TRBJ2-1|TRBV7-7|TRBD2
TGTGCTAGCAGCTTTGGAGCGGGAGGGGACAATGAGCAGTTCTTC
CASSFGAGGDNEQFF
>.|TRBJ1-5|TRBV24-1|.
TGTGCCACCAGTGACCCAGGGGCCGATCAGCCCCAGCATTTT
CATSDPGADQPQHF
>.|TRBJ2-3|TRBV28|.
TGTGCCAGCAGTTTAGCGGCGGGAAGCACAGATACGCAGTATTTT
CASSLAAGSTDTQYF
>once|TRBJ2-7|TRBV5-1|TRBD2
TGCGCCAGCAGCTCGGGACTAGCGGGAGTTACCAGCGAGCAGTACTTC
CASSSGLAGVTSEQYF
>.|TRBJ2-3|TRBV11-1|.
TGTGCCAGCAGCCTGGACGCGTCGGACTCAGATACGCAGTATTTT
CASSLDASDSDTQYF
>.|TRBJ1-4|TRBV9|TRBD1
TGTGCCAGCAGCTCCACAGGGGGGCACAATGAAAAACTGTTTTTT
CASSSTGGHNEKLFF
>.|TRBJ2-7|TRBV18|TRBD1
TGTGCCAGCTCACCCGTTCCGGGACAGGGGGCTCGTGAGCAGTACTTC
CASSPVPGQGAREQYF
>.|TRBJ1-5|TRBV30|.
TGTGCCTCCTCCTTGGAGGATAATCAGCCCCAGCATTTT
CASSLEDNQPQHF
>.|TRBJ2-3|TRBV30|.
TGTGCCTGGAGTCGCGCTCAGGGAGATACGCAGTATTTT
CAWSRAQGDTQYF
>.|TRBJ2-2|TRBV4-2|.
TGTGCCAGCAGCCAAGATACGTTGGGCTACTGGAACACCGGGGAGCTGTTTTTT
CASSQDTLGYWNTGELFF
>.|TRBJ2-1|TRBV2|TRBD1
TGTGCCAGCAGGGGTTTACAGGGGCTCCCCTACAATGAGCAGTTCTTC
CASRGLQGLPYNEQFF
>.|TRBJ1-4|TRBV19|.
TGTGCCAGTAGCCTACCGACAGAAGGGATGGCAAAACTGTTTTTT
CASSLPTEGMAKLFF
>.|TRBJ2-2|TRBV19|.
TGTGCCAGTAGCATTCAGGGCACCGGGGAGCTGTTTTTT
CASSIQGTGELFF
>.|TRBJ1-5|TRBV19|TRBD1
TGTGCCAGTAGTACCACAGGGGTTAGCAATCAGCCCCAGCATTTT
CASSTTGVSNQPQHF